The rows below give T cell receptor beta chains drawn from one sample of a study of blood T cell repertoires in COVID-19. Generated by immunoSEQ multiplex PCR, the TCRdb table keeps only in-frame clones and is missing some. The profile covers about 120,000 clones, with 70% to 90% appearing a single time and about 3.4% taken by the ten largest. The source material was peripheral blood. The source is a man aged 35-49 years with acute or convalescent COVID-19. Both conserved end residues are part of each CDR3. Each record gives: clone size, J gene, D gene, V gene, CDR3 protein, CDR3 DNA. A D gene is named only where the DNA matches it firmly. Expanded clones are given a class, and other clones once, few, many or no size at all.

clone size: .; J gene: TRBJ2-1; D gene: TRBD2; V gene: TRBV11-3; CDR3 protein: CASSTLAGASEQFF; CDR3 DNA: TGTGCCAGCAGCACCCTGGCGGGAGCCAGTGAGCAGTTCTTC
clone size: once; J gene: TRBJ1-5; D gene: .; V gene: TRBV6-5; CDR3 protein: CASSAGTTNQPQHF; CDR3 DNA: TGTGCCAGCAGCGCCGGGACAACTAATCAGCCCCAGCATTTT
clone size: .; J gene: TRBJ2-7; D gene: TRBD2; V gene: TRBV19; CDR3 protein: CASSTVAGNEQYF; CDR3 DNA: TGTGCCAGTAGTACGGTAGCGGGGAACGAGCAGTACTTC
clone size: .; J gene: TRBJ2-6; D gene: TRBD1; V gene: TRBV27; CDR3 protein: CASKVDRGSGQGGSGANVLTF; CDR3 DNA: TGTGCCAGCAAGGTCGATCGTGGTTCGGGACAGGGGGGCTCTGGGGCCAACGTCCTGACTTTC
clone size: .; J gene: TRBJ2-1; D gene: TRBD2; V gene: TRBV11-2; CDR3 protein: CASSLGLAGGPGYNEQFF; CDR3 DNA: TGTGCCAGCAGCTTAGGACTAGCGGGGGGGCCCGGTTACAATGAGCAGTTCTTC
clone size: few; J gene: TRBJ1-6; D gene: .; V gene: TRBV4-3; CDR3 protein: CASSQDGGLSPLHF; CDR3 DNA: TGCGCCAGCAGCCAAGACGGGGGTTTATCACCCCTCCACTTT
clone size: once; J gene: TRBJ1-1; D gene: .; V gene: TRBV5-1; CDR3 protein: CASSLGGNTEAFF; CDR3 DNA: TGCGCCAGCAGCTTGGGCGGGAACACTGAAGCTTTCTTT
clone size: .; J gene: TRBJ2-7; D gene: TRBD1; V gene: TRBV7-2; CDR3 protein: CASSEGQTYEQYF; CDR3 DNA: TGTGCCAGCAGCGAGGGACAGACCTACGAGCAGTACTTC
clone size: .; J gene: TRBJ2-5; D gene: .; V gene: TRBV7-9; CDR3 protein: CASSSTAVETQYF; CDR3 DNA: TGTGCCAGCAGCTCAACAGCGGTGGAGACCCAGTACTTC
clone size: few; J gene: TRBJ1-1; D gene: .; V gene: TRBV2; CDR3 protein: CASSGGRGTEAFF; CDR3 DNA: TGTGCCAGCAGTGGAGGAAGAGGCACTGAAGCTTTCTTT
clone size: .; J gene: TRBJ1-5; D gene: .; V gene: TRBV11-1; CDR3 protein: CASSLGRGPGDGAQHF; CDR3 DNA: TGTGCCAGCAGTTTGGGGAGAGGACCGGGCGATGGAGCCCAGCATTTT
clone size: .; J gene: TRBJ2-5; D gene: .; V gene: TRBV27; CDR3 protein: CASSIWGSQETQYF; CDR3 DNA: TGTGCCAGCAGTATATGGGGCTCACAAGAGACCCAGTACTTC
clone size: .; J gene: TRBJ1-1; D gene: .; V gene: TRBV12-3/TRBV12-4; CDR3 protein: CASSLRGQAFF; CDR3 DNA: TGTGCCAGCAGTTTGCGGGGACAAGCTTTCTTT
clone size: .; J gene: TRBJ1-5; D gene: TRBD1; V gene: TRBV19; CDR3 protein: CASRRQGDQPQHF; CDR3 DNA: TGTGCCAGTAGGCGACAGGGGGATCAGCCCCAGCATTTT
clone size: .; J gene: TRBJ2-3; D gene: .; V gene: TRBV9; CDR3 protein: CASSVSPRTDDTQYF; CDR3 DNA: TGTGCCAGCAGCGTGTCCCCCCGGACAGACGATACGCAGTATTTT
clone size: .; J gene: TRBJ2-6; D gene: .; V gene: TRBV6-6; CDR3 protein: CASSYRGSGANVLTF; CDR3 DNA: TGTGCCAGCAGTTACCGGGGCTCTGGGGCCAACGTCCTGACTTTC
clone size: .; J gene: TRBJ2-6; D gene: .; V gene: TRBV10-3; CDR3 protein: CAISDGIGTGANVLTF; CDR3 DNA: TGTGCCATCAGTGACGGGATAGGTACTGGGGCCAACGTCCTGACTTTC
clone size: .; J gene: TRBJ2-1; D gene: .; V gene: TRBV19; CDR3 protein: CASSGSGYDEQFF; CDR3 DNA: TGTGCCAGTAGTGGATCAGGGTACGATGAGCAGTTCTTC
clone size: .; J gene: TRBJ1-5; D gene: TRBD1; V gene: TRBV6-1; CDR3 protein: CASSEGQGLFQPQHF; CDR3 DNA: TGTGCCAGCAGTGAAGGACAGGGTTTATTTCAGCCCCAGCATTTT
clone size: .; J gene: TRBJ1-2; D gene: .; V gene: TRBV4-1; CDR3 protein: CASSQDNRGNYGYTF; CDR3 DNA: TGCGCCAGCAGCCAAGATAACCGAGGGAACTATGGCTACACCTTC
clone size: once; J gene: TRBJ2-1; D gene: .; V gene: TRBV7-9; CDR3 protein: CASSLADAGWGQNEQFF; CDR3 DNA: TGTGCCAGCAGCTTAGCGGACGCAGGGTGGGGCCAGAATGAGCAGTTCTTC
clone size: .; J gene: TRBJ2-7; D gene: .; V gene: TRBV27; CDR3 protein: CASKSGGPDYEQYF; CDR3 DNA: TGTGCCAGCAAATCAGGGGGGCCTGACTACGAGCAGTACTTC
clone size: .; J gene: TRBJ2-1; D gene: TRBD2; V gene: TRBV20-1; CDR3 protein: CSASTGGNNEQFF; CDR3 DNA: TGCAGTGCTAGTACGGGGGGGAACAATGAGCAGTTCTTC
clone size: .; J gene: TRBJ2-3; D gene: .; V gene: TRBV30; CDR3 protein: CAWSEGHSTDTQYF; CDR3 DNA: TGTGCCTGGAGTGAGGGACACAGCACAGATACGCAGTATTTT
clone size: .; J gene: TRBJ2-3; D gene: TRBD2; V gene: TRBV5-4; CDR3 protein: CASSLATSGSNTQYF; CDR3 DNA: TGTGCCAGCAGCTTGGCGACTAGCGGTTCGAATACGCAGTATTTT
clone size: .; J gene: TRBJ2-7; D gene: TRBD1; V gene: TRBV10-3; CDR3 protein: CAISETPGQYEQYF; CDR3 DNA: TGTGCCATCAGTGAGACCCCGGGACAGTACGAGCAGTACTTC
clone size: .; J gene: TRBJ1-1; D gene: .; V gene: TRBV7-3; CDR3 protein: CASSSKRVNTEAFF; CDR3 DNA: TGTGCCAGCAGCTCTAAGAGGGTGAACACTGAAGCTTTCTTT
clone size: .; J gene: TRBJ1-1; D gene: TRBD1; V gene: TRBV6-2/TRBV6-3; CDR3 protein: CASSKRQGAAAFF; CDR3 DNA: TGTGCCAGCAGCAAGAGACAGGGCGCGGCAGCTTTCTTT
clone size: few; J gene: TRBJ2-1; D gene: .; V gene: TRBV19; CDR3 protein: CASSGVWGSQNRFF; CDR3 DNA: TGTGCCAGTAGTGGGGTTTGGGGCTCGCAGAATCGGTTCTTC
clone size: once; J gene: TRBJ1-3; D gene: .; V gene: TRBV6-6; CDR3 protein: CASSSIRGYSGNTIYF; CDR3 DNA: TGTGCCAGCAGTTCGATCCGGGGTTACTCTGGAAACACCATATATTTT
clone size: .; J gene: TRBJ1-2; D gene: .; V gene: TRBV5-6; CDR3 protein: CASSLRRASYGYTF; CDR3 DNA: TGTGCCAGCAGCTTGCGCAGGGCCTCCTATGGCTACACCTTC
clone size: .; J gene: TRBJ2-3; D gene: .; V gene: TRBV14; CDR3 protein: CASSQVQGADTQYF; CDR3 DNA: TGTGCCAGCAGCCAGGTACAGGGAGCAGATACGCAGTATTTT
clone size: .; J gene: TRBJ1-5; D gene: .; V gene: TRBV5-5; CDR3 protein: CASSLVVGVNQPQHF; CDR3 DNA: TGTGCCAGCAGCTTGGTTGTTGGAGTGAATCAGCCCCAGCATTTT
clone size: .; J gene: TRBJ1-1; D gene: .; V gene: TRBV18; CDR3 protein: CASSPAGEAEAFF; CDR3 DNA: TGTGCCAGCTCACCAGCCGGGGAGGCTGAAGCTTTCTTT
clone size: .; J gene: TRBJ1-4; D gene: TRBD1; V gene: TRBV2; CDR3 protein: CASSEAGQQTLKLFF; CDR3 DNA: TGTGCCAGCAGTGAAGCGGGACAGCAGACCTTAAAACTGTTTTTT
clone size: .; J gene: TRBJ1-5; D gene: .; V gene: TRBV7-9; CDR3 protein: CASSLLGVGGEPQHF; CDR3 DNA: TGTGCCAGCAGCTTATTGGGAGTGGGGGGGGAGCCCCAGCATTTT
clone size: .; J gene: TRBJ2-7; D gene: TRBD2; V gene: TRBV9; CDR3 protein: CASSVGLGTSGFYEQYF; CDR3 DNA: TGTGCCAGCAGCGTAGGGTTGGGGACTAGCGGTTTCTACGAGCAGTACTTC
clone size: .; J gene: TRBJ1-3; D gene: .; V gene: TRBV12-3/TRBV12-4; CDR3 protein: CASSVRPEESIYF; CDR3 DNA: TGTGCCAGCAGTGTCCGCCCCGAAGAGTCCATATATTTT
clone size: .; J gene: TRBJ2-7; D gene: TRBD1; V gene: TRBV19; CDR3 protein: CASSIGQGFYEQYF; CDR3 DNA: TGTGCCAGTAGTATCGGACAGGGGTTCTACGAGCAGTACTTC
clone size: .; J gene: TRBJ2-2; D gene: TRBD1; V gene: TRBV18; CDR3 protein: CASSRDRGRTGELFF; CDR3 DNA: TGTGCCAGCTCACGCGACAGGGGGCGGACCGGGGAGCTGTTTTTT
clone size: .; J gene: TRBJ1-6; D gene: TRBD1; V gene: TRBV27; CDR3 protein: CASSPRTGEGSPLHF; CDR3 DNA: TGTGCCAGCAGTCCCCGGACAGGGGAGGGATCACCCCTCCACTTT
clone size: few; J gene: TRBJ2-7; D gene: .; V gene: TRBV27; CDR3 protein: CASSLRTVSYEQYF; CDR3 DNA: TGTGCCAGCAGTCTCCGGACAGTTTCCTACGAGCAGTACTTC
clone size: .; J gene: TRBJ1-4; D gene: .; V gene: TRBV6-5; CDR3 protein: CASSQQPTLGKLFF; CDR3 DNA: TGTGCCAGCAGCCAACAACCGACCCTAGGAAAACTGTTTTTT
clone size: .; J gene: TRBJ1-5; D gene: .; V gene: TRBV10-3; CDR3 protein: CAIRGAYNQPQHF; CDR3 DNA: TGTGCCATCCGGGGGGCATACAATCAGCCCCAGCATTTT
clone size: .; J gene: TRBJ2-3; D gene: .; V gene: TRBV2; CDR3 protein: CASSESLPLATDTQYF; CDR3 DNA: TGTGCCAGCAGTGAATCGTTGCCCTTAGCCACAGATACGCAGTATTTT
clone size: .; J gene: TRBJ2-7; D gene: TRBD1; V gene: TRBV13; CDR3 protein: CASSLRDRTYEQYF; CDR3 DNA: TGTGCCAGCAGCCTCCGGGACAGGACCTACGAGCAGTACTTC
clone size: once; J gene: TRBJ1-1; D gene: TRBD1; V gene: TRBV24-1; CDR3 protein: CATSDGWTGGPAFF; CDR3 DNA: TGTGCCACCAGTGATGGGTGGACAGGGGGACCGGCTTTCTTT
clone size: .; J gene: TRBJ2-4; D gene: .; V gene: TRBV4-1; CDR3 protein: CASSQATSRTNIQYF; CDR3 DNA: TGCGCCAGCAGCCAAGCCACTAGCAGGACGAACATTCAGTACTTC
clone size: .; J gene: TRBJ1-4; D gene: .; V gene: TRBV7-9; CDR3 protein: CASTLAADEKLFF; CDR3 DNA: TGTGCCAGTACCCTAGCCGCGGATGAAAAACTGTTTTTT